This T cell receptor beta chain derives from a study of breast tumors, draining lymph nodes, adjacent tissues (dated by TCRdb to the mid-2010s). Regarding the study in general: The study compared TCR beta repertoires across tumor, adjacent nontumor tissue and axillary lymph nodes from breast cancer patients. The study aimed to assess the relationships and possible T-cell exchange between tumor, surrounding tissue and draining lymph node repertoires in human breast cancer. Overall study outcomes, separate from this receptor: Tumor and nontumor tissue repertoires were found to be significantly more similar in luminal-like than in basal-like breast cancer. Rather than being directly demonstrated, the conclusion that tumor T cells originate in lymph nodes was presented as consistent with a hypothesis. The data were considered consistent with the idea that most tumor T cells come from the lymph node and then expand in tumor tissue. Tumor T-cell repertoires showed less diversity than lymph node repertoires and more diversity than nontumor tissue repertoires, and tumor T-cell repertoires showed preferential V and J gene usage.

This clonotype was counted many times. Its target antigen remains unknown. Base qualities are not at hand, and no much larger clone is one base apart. TCRdb records Illumina HiSeq 2000 as the sequencer. TCR beta chain libraries were generated through multiplex PCR amplification. High-throughput sequencing was used to analyze the amplified TCR beta chain products. TCRdb took the public reads, trimmed them with fastp at Q25, ran MiXCR for clone calling and kept in-frame beta chains. Each record represents a unique CDR3 protein, reported with the most common genes and DNA among its rows. This sample comprises 140,000 or so distinct CDR3 sequences, about 33% of them detected only once. The top ten clones comprise approximately 2.2% of the sample. Lymph node samples came from the axillary draining lymph nodes of breast cancer patients. The germline V gene sets CDR1 to SGHRS and CDR2 to YFSETQ. The CDR3 goes from the cysteine to the phenylalanine over 14 residues. The read is trimmed to its CDR3 DNA, 42 bases read in frame from base 1. V drops 2 bases and J drops 6 bases, leaving 9 bases in between.

The sequence was obtained from a female donor with breast cancer. Some clones in this sample may be carry-over from other donors' samples. The sample comprised axillary lymph node tissue. The chain links TRBV5-1 with TRBJ1-6; the D segment could be TRBD1, given 5 matching bases. The sequenced DNA is TGCGCCAGCAGCTTATCAGGGAGTAATTCACCCCTCCACTTT. Its translation is CASSLSGSNSPLHF.